This T cell receptor beta chain was captured by sequencing in a study of T cell responses to AZD1222 COVID-19 vaccine. Germline V gives CDR1 MNHNY, CDR2 SVGAGI (reference sequence). This CDR3 region has 15 residues. Trimming removed 5 bases at V and 0 bases at J, with 11 bases between. The protocol was immunoSEQ multiplex PCR, while the TCRdb copy is restricted to in-frame clones and leaves out a portion. This table holds some 83,000 clones, around 89% found once. This sequence was found in an adult who received the AZD1222 COVID-19 vaccine. This specimen was peripheral blood, taken 28 days after the second AZD1222 dose. The chain joins TRBV6-6 to TRBJ2-1; possible D gene TRBD1, 5 bases. The DNA of the CDR3 is TGTGCCAGCAGTGGCCAGGGTAGCTCCTACAATGAGCAGTTCTTC. It is translated as CASSGQGSSYNEQFF.